Listed below are T cell receptor beta chains from one sample, sequenced in a study of post-analysis software for immune sequencing data. Each CDR3 protein is one row after TCRdb ran MiXCR on the PCR reads. The table shows some 690,000 distinct CDR3 sequences, with about 27% occurring only once. Sequenced input: blood. The receptors stem from a girl between 10 and 17 years old with multiple sclerosis. CDR3s include the opening cysteine and the closing phenylalanine or tryptophan.

v_call	cdr3_aa
TRBV20-1	CSAASTGIGTQYF
TRBV10-3	CAISESKSSYEQYF
TRBV20-1	CSAPGQGRSGANVLTF
TRBV24-1	CATREPGPGTQYF
TRBV21-1	CASSKGRQGITDTQYF
TRBV29-1	CSFKSSYNSPLHF
TRBV3-1	CASSQGQVKNIQYF
TRBV11-2	CASSLGGAEQFF
TRBV6-5	CASSLSDRYTEAFF
TRBV20-1	CSATTGGANGYTF
TRBV5-1	CASSPDRDGQPQHF
TRBV11-2	CASSTYTASGRVRSREQFF
TRBV20-1	CSARARGGGYTEAFF
TRBV5-1	CASSLRWSGTSSSYNEQFF
TRBV20-1	CSARAGQGPSSPEAFF
TRBV6-2/TRBV6-3	CASSSYSGNYEQYF
TRBV13	CASSLGQIEYF
TRBV28	CAGSFFRHQETQYF
TRBV7-9	CASSLGTVDTEAFF
TRBV7-2	CASSQRGSQTQYF
TRBV7-2	CASSPEVGVPYEQYF
TRBV6-1	CAGSEGDTGELFF
TRBV20-1	CSAREEVSRSYTF
TRBV20-1	CSARSVMVQETQYF
TRBV5-1	CASSRDSEAFF
TRBV6-5	CASSYTLPSTDTQYF
TRBV20-1	CSARGGVDTQYF
TRBV5-1	CASSAIMGGASYEQYF
TRBV20-1	CSARDLGTNTQYF
TRBV7-2	CASSFRSGAGGLRNEQFF
TRBV18	CASSPNGAPHYEQYF
TRBV9	CVSSPQGRNTEAFF
TRBV3-1	CASTGLSQYF
TRBV10-3	CAISEQAWRETQYF
TRBV20-1	CSARDGRGSSYNEQFF
TRBV27	CASSPRRAGSQETQYF
TRBV6-1	CASSLRGQARGNSPLHF
TRBV29-1	CSVDLSGLNTGELFF
TRBV20-1	CSATPPSTGITDTQYF
TRBV7-9	CASSLRQEGAYEQYF
TRBV4-3	CASSQDSMVGAGGSGANVLTF
TRBV27	CASSFIGEYQETQYF
TRBV2	CASSERARDEQFF
TRBV21-1	CASSKGSGQGISLPGDTQYF
TRBV5-1	CASRGQDFSNTGELFF
TRBV9	CASSATFSQTEAFF
TRBV11-2	CASSSTGDGETQYF
TRBV29-1	CSADGGRPTEAFF
TRBV7-9	CASSLHFQTSHNQQFF
TRBV5-1	CASSPGGVLAKNIQYF
TRBV27	CASSPGRGWNEQFF
TRBV10-3	CAISTGVVETQYF
TRBV20-1	CSESGTSGIDTQYF